One and the same sample provided the 19 T cell receptor beta chains below, sequenced in a study of T-cell reconstitution after alpha-beta-depleted transplantation in children. The library targeted TCRbeta and was prepared with unique molecular identifiers. One entry per CDR3 protein, called by TCRdb with MiXCR from the PCR reads. This table has about 400,000 distinct CDR3 sequences, over 20% appearing once. The specimen comprised PBMCs from the stem cell graft donor, sampled from the stem cell graft. All receptors come from a human donor who donated a stem cell graft to a child with acute myeloid leukemia.

This clonotype was seen at least ten times. The chain combines TRBV6-5 with TRBJ1-1, with TRBD1 matching 9 bases. The CDR3 spans 13 residues. Germline CDR1 MNHEY, CDR2 SVGAGI. J gave up 7 bases and V 0 bases, and 0 bases lay outside the gene matches. CDR3 nucleotides: TGTGCCAGCAGTTACTCGGGACAGGGTGAAGCTTTCTTT. Protein sequence: CASSYSGQGEAFF.

The chain recombines TRBV29-1 with TRBJ2-6, with D possibly being TRBD2 (6 bases). The CDR3 is made up of 13 amino acids. V lost 7 bases, J lost 4 bases, and 11 bases lay in between. CDR1 is SQVTM and CDR2 is ANQGSEA in the germline V gene. CDR3: CSAVGRGANVLTF. The CDR3 DNA follows: TGCAGCGCGGTCGGGAGAGGGGCCAACGTCCTGACTTTC.

As concerns this clonotype: One end of the junction is discordant with germline, which a read error may explain. This chain links TRBV7-2 with TRBJ2-7; TRBD2 agrees at 9 bases. The CDR3 contains 15 residues. Germline loops: CDR1 SGHTA, CDR2 FQGNSA. The CDR3 coding sequence is TGTGCCAGCAGCCTAGCGGCTAGCGGGACCCACGAGCAGTACTTC. Its protein is CASSLAASGTHEQYF.

This chain uses TRBV7-9 with TRBJ1-5, with D tentatively TRBD1 (6 bases). Trimming removed 1 base from V and 2 bases from J, with 12 bases in between. From germline, CDR1 is SEHNR and CDR2 FQNEAQ (reference sequence). The CDR3 has 16 amino acids. CDR3 protein: CASSLEQGTGNQPQHF. CDR3 nucleotide sequence: TGTGCCAGCAGCTTAGAGCAGGGGACGGGCAATCAGCCCCAGCATTTT.

This chain uses TRBV20-1 with TRBJ2-7; D uncertain. This CDR3 contains 14 residues. V lost 5 bases to trimming and J lost 3 bases, with 17 bases between them. Germline loops: CDR1 DFQATT, CDR2 SNEGSKA (reference sequence). The CDR3: CSAQTPPSVYEQYF. The DNA of the CDR3 is TGCAGTGCTCAAACCCCCCCCAGCGTCTACGAGCAGTACTTC.

In this sample, this clonotype turned up many times. The rearrangement joins TRBV18 to TRBJ2-7; possible D gene TRBD1, 6 bases. Per the germline V gene, CDR1 is KGHSH and CDR2 is LQKENI. The CDR3 is 16 amino acids. V lost 2 bases and J lost 3, with 17 bases in between. CDR3 in amino acids: CASSPGTGRAHYEQYF. CDR3 DNA sequence: TGTGCCAGCTCACCAGGCACAGGGCGAGCCCACTACGAGCAGTACTTC. Using reference TRBV18 and TRBJ2-7 for the parts outside the CDR3, the full variable domain is NAGVMQNPRHLVRRRGQEARLRCSPMKGHSHVYWYRQLPEEGLKFMVYLQKENIIDESGMPKERFSAEFPKEGPSILRIQQVVRGDSAAYFCASSPGTGRAHYEQYFGPGTRLTVT.

This chain links TRBV12-3 or TRBV12-4 with TRBJ2-7, with a tentative D call TRBD1 (8 bases). This CDR3 spans 13 amino acids. V lost 6 bases and J 7 bases, leaving 16 bases between the germline ends. This CDR3 is CASSSGTGREQYF. DNA for the CDR3: TGTGCCAGCAGCAGCGGGACAGGTCGGGAGCAGTACTTC.

CDR3 in DNA: TGCGCCAGCAGCTTGGTTTCGGGACAGGGGAGCTCTGGGGCCAACGTCCTGACTTTC. This gives the protein CASSLVSGQGSSGANVLTF. The V gene is TRBV5-1, the J gene TRBJ2-6; 10 positions match TRBD1. The CDR3 is 19 residues long. In germline, CDR1 is SGHRS, CDR2 YFSETQ. Trimming at V came to 0 bases and at J to 0 bases, leaving 6 bases not matched to a gene.

This clonotype was observed a few times. V is TRBV20-1 and J is TRBJ2-1, with 11 nucleotides matching TRBD2. This CDR3 is 15 amino acids long. CDR1 and CDR2 (germline): DFQATT, SNEGSKA (reference sequence). V trimming: 6 bases; J trimming: 4 bases; junction bases outside the gene matches: 8. The DNA of the CDR3 is TGCAGTGCGGGGGGGGGGACTAGCGGATACAATGAGCAGTTCTTC. This encodes CSAGGGTSGYNEQFF.

V is TRBV5-6 and J is TRBJ2-3; D call uncertain. CDR3 length: 14 residues. Germline V gives CDR1 SGHDT, CDR2 YYEEEE. V lost 4 bases to trimming and J lost 5 bases, with 14 bases between them. CDR3 sequence reads: CASSPGLDGDTQYF. CDR3 in DNA: TGTGCCAGCAGCCCGGGCCTAGACGGAGATACGCAGTATTTT.

This chain links TRBV29-1 with TRBJ2-3; TRBD1 matches at 9 bases. The CDR3 contains 15 residues. V was clipped by 7 bases and J by 0 bases; unmatched bases: 8. In germline, CDR1 is SQVTM, CDR2 ANQGSEA. The CDR3 DNA is TGCAGCGCTACCCCGGGACAGGGTAGCACAGATACGCAGTATTTT. This codes for CSATPGQGSTDTQYF.

This rearrangement joins TRBV12-3 or TRBV12-4 to TRBJ1-2, with D unresolved. Trimming shortened V by 7 bases and J by 4 bases, and 10 bases separated the two germline ends. The CDR3 has 12 residues. The CDR3 here is CASTPQSYGYTF. CDR3 bases: TGTGCCAGCACCCCACAGTCCTATGGCTACACCTTC.

Notes on this clonotype: Germline is not matched at one junction end, which may reflect a read error. The gene calls are TRBV20-1 and TRBJ2-7; TRBD1 or TRBD2 may be the D gene (5 bases each). CDR3 length: 8 residues. Germline CDR1 reads DFQATT; CDR2 reads SNEGSKA (reference sequence). The CDR3 spells CSARGAHF. The CDR3 coding sequence is TGCAGTGCCAGAGGGGCCCACTTC.

This chain links TRBV3-1 with TRBJ2-5; D ambiguous. The germline CDR1 and CDR2 sequences are LGHDT and YNNKEL (reference sequence). This CDR3 is 12 amino acids long. V lost 3 bases and J 5 bases, leaving 7 bases between the germline ends. This chain's CDR3 is CASSHNGETQYF. CDR3 DNA: TGTGCCAGCAGCCACAACGGCGAGACCCAGTACTTC.

Ten or more counts support this clonotype. The genes are TRBV12-3 or TRBV12-4 and TRBJ2-7; D is unclear. This CDR3 contains 11 residues. With 3 bases removed from V and 5 bases from J, the gap between germline ends came to 5 bases. CDR3 amino acids: CASSLGNEQYF. CDR3 nucleotides: TGTGCCAGCAGTTTGGGGAACGAGCAGTACTTC.

With regard to this clonotype: In this CDR3 the conserved last residue, phenylalanine or tryptophan, is missing, so a read error is likely. The chain is built from TRBV28 and TRBJ2-7; 7 bases are a match to TRBD2. This CDR3 comprises 14 residues. Germline CDR1 and CDR2: MDHEN and SYDVKM. The V gene end was trimmed by 3 bases and the J gene end by 1 base; junction bases not matched to a gene: 3. The CDR3 reads CASSFRGVSYEQYY. In DNA form, the CDR3 reads TGTGCCAGCAGTTTTCGGGGGGTGTCCTACGAGCAGTACTAC.

The chain recombines TRBV4-1 with TRBJ1-5; a weak D match, TRBD1 (5 bases). CDR1 and CDR2 from the germline V gene are MGHRA and YSYEKL. V gave up 0 bases and J gave up 4 bases, with 13 bases separating them. The CDR3 is 16 amino acids. CDR3 sequence (DNA): TGCGCCAGCAGCCAAGATCGGGGCGGCAGGAATCAGCCCCAGCATTTT. Its translation: CASSQDRGGRNQPQHF.

The chain's CDR3 is CASKSRQFDEQYF. DNA for the CDR3: TGTGCCAGCAAGTCTAGGCAATTCGACGAGCAGTACTTC. The rearrangement joins TRBV6-2 or TRBV6-3 to TRBJ2-7; D is uncertain. Germline CDR1 is MNHEY and CDR2 is SVGEGT. The CDR3 has 13 residues. Trimming shortened V by 7 bases and J by 5 bases, and 15 bases separated the two germline ends.

This clonotype appeared a few times. V gene TRBV10-3 combines with J gene TRBJ1-1; 7 bases agree with TRBD1. This CDR3 is 15 amino acids long. Unmatched junction bases numbered 6, after V lost 4 bases and J lost 1 base. Germline assignment: CDR1 ENHRY and CDR2 SYGVKD. The CDR3 protein is CAISAAGTENTEAFF. DNA for the CDR3: TGTGCCATCAGTGCCGCAGGGACAGAGAACACTGAAGCTTTCTTT.